The clone carrying this T cell receptor beta chain was seen a single time. Produced via immunoSEQ multiplex PCR; TCRdb's table is partial and in-frame only. The repertoire holds about 79,000 clones, around 92% seen once, with 0.3% to 0.5% in the top ten. These data belong to a study of technical replicates of blood from a few donors. V trimming: 3 bases; J trimming: 7 bases; junction bases outside the gene matches: 9. The CDR3 extends over 14 amino acids. Germline assignment: CDR1 LNHDA and CDR2 SQIVND (reference sequence). This clonotype was obtained from a human donor in good health. Some clones in this sample may be carry-over from other donors' samples. The chain couples TRBV19 to TRBJ2-7; 7 positions agree with TRBD2. Sequencing was done on a sample of T cells isolated from PBMCs. The CDR3 coding sequence is TGTGCCAGTAGTATTGGAGCCCCCGGGGGGGAGCAGTACTTC. Translating it yields CASSIGAPGGEQYF.